This T cell receptor beta chain was observed in a study of early T cells in non-severe SARS-CoV-2 infection (dated by TCRdb to 2020 to 2023). For context, the study as a whole: Because TCR sequencing was done on bulk RNA from unsorted whole blood, the alpha and beta chains could not be paired.

A case-control design nested within a healthcare worker cohort in London, UK, was used, with weekly nasopharyngeal swab PCR tests and blood sampling performed. Healthcare workers were recruited between 23 and 31 March 2020, during the week of the UK lockdown, and were followed weekly for up to about 16 weeks. Library preparation employed 5' RACE. Sequencing was carried out with a NextSeq 500. To correct for sequencing error and PCR bias, the TCR library protocol tagged individual cDNA molecules with unique molecular identifiers. Both TCR alpha and beta chains were sequenced, and tight co-correlation was observed between alpha and beta sequence abundances in each sample. Under the source paper's analysis protocol: Decombinator V4 was used to annotate TCR sequences for V gene, J gene and CDR3. TCRs were defined as expanded if a significant change between any two time points was detected under a Poisson model with p below 0.0001. TCR abundances were normalised to the total number of TCRs sequenced in each sample and reported as counts per million. MAIT TCRs were defined by TRAV1-2 paired with TRAJ12, TRAJ20 or TRAJ33, and iNKT TCRs by TRAV10 paired with TRAJ18. VDJdb, accessed 1 November 2021, was searched for CMV, EBV and SARS-CoV-2 annotated TCRs, excluding TCRs annotated for multiple antigens. Clones were called with MiXCR by TCRdb after fastp trimmed the public reads at Q25, and only in-frame beta chains were retained. Identical CDR3 protein sequences are pooled into one entry, listed with their most common genes and DNA. These V and J calls rely on TCRdb rather than the paper's analysis. Recorded for this sample are fewer than 60,000 distinct CDR3 sequences; about a tenth of them occurred a single time. Of the sample, around 5.3% falls within the top ten clones.

This clonotype was seen only a few times. What this receptor recognizes is not known. Per-nucleotide qualities are absent, and no much larger clonotype sits a single base away. Study-wide findings and limitations: Matching against VDJdb was skewed toward anti-spike CD8 responses, likely underestimated virus-specific expansions, and missed private and CD4 specificities.

CDR1 and CDR2 were assigned from the germline V gene as SGDLS and YYNGEE. Between the V and J ends, shortened by 3 bases and 4 bases respectively, the junction contains 21 bases. The CDR3 holds 17 amino acids from the cysteine to the phenylalanine. Left in the record is the CDR3 DNA by itself, 51 bases read in frame from the first base. The origin of this receptor is an adult who was a healthcare worker with PCR-confirmed SARS-CoV-2 infection or an uninfected control (not recorded which). The specimen was whole blood, collected at baseline. The chain links TRBV9 with TRBJ2-3; a tentative D match to TRBD1 spans 5 bases. Here is the DNA: TGTGCCAGCAGCGAAACGGACACGGCCTATGTCCCAGATACGCAGTATTTT. It specifies CASSETDTAYVPDTQYF.